This T cell receptor (beta chain) was captured in a study of blood T cell repertoires in COVID-19. Assay used: immunoSEQ multiplex PCR; TCRdb lists only in-frame clones, some missing. The sample holds approximately 260,000 clones, 89% seen once. The CDR3 consists of 17 residues. Losses at the gene ends were 3 bases for V and 8 bases for J; bases not matched to a gene: 13. Germline CDR1 and CDR2: WNHNN and SYGVQD (reference sequence). The sample was peripheral blood. The clonotype comes from a middle-aged woman who had recovered from COVID-19. The V gene is TRBV10-1, the J gene TRBJ1-6; TRBD1 aligns across 7 bases. The CDR3 reads CASSDSVLGTEHSPLHF. The CDR3 bases are TGCGCCAGCAGTGATTCGGTGCTGGGGACAGAGCATTCACCCCTCCACTTT.